Following are 23 T cell receptor beta chains from one sample sequenced in a study of CD8+ T cells in alopecia areata. Treatment defined: oral pan-JAK inhibitor, 5-10 mg twice daily. After isolation, RNA underwent reverse transcription to generate cDNA as the sequencing template. Libraries were prepared by immunoSEQ multiplex PCR; TCRdb keeps only in-frame clonotypes and omits some of them. The data contain 210,000 or so clones, just over 65% of them singletons. The sequencing used CD4+ T cells sorted from blood, collected between weeks 43 and 45, from a patient treated with tofacitinib. The receptors derive from a human donor with alopecia areata.

The rearrangement links TRBV19 to TRBJ2-1; D possibly matches TRBD1 or TRBD2 (6 bases each). Germline V gene sequence: CDR1 LNHDA, CDR2 SQIVND (reference sequence). The CDR3 extends over 16 amino acids. V was shortened by 6 bases and J by 3 bases, with 18 bases between the two germline ends. CDR3 amino acids: CASSQGGLEIYNEQFF. The CDR3 DNA reads as TGTGCCAGTAGCCAAGGGGGACTGGAGATCTACAATGAGCAGTTCTTC.

In this sample, this clone turned up a few times. The DNA of the CDR3 is TGCGCCAGCAGTCACCGAATAGGGTATGCAGATACGCAGTATTTT. Its translation: CASSHRIGYADTQYF. The genes are TRBV23-1 and TRBJ2-3; D ambiguous. TRBV23-1 is noted as an ORF with a role that remains uncertain. The CDR3 has 15 amino acids. Deletions cut 3 bases from V and 4 bases from J, with 14 bases between.

This sequence joins TRBV30 and TRBJ1-2; a weak D match, TRBD1 (5 bases). With 3 bases removed from V and 0 bases from J, the gap between germline ends came to 11 bases. Germline V gene sequence: CDR1 GTSNPN, CDR2 SVGIG (reference sequence). This CDR3 has 14 residues. CDR3 in amino acids: CAWRTVPTNYGYTF. CDR3 nucleotide sequence: TGTGCCTGGAGGACAGTCCCAACTAACTATGGCTACACCTTC.

This clone was detected only a few times. The V call is TRBV30, the J call TRBJ2-5; D gene uncertain. The CDR3 is 11 amino acids. V lost 4 bases, J lost 3 bases, and 6 bases lay in between. From germline, CDR1 is GTSNPN and CDR2 SVGIG (reference sequence). CDR3 sequence: CAWTEKETQYF. In DNA, the CDR3 is TGTGCCTGGACAGAAAAAGAGACCCAGTACTTC.

CDR3 sequence: CASSQDLRGLGEQFF. The CDR3 DNA follows: TGTGCCAGCAGCCAAGACCTTAGGGGGCTAGGTGAGCAGTTCTTC. The chain joins TRBV14 to TRBJ2-1; TRBD1 matches at 7 bases. V lost 0 bases, J lost 9 bases, and 8 bases stayed unmatched. CDR3 length: 15 amino acids. Germline values: CDR1 SGHDN, CDR2 FVKESK.

This clone was found a few times. The chain joins TRBV5-1 to TRBJ2-5, with D maybe TRBD2 (6 bases). Trimming cost V 0 bases and J 0 bases, with 6 bases left between them. Germline CDR1 is SGHRS and CDR2 is YFSETQ. This CDR3 has 14 residues. The CDR3 loop reads CASSLAGDQETQYF. The CDR3 DNA sequence: TGCGCCAGCAGCTTGGCGGGGGACCAAGAGACCCAGTACTTC.

The chain joins TRBV7-2 to TRBJ2-1; TRBD1 aligns across 8 bases. The CDR3 contains 14 residues. Germline V gene data show CDR1 as SGHTA and CDR2 as FQGNSA. V dropped 5 bases and J dropped 6; count of bases not matched to a gene: 6. The CDR3 sequence is CASSRQDRGNEQFF. CDR3 sequence (DNA): TGTGCCAGCAGCCGACAAGACAGGGGCAATGAGCAGTTCTTC. The full variable domain, rest sourced from reference TRBV7-2 and TRBJ2-1, is GAGVSQSPSNKVTEKGKDVELRCDPISGHTALYWYRQSLGQGLEFLIYFQGNSAPDKSGLPSDRFSAERTGGSVSTLTIQRTQQEDSAVYLCASSRQDRGNEQFFGPGTRLTVL.

This sequence joins TRBV14 and TRBJ2-1, with a weak D call TRBD2 (5 bases). This CDR3 is built from 16 residues. V lost 2 bases and J 6 bases, leaving 17 bases between the germline ends. CDR1 is SGHDN and CDR2 is FVKESK in the germline V gene. CDR3 sequence (DNA): TGTGCCAGCAGCCAACCTCTAGCAAACGTGCTCAATGAGCAGTTCTTC. Protein: CASSQPLANVLNEQFF.

The CDR3 region is CAWSAGIYGYTF. The CDR3 nucleotides are TGTGCCTGGAGTGCCGGGATCTATGGCTACACCTTC. The chain recombines TRBV30 with TRBJ1-2, with D unresolved. The CDR3 totals 12 residues. Germline CDR1 is GTSNPN and CDR2 is SVGIG (reference sequence). V lost 1 base to trimming and J lost 4 bases, with 7 bases between them.

V and J are TRBV5-1 and TRBJ2-7; the D gene is possibly TRBD2 (6 bases). V lost 0 bases, J lost 6 bases, and 10 bases lay in between. This CDR3 comprises 13 residues. The germline V gene has CDR1 SGHRS and CDR2 YFSETQ. CDR3 nucleotide sequence: TGCGCCAGCAGCTTGGGGGACGGGGGCGAGCAGTACTTC. Its protein product is CASSLGDGGEQYF.

The chain couples TRBV6-4 to TRBJ1-1; D is unclear. This CDR3 is built from 14 residues. CDR1 is MRHNA and CDR2 is SNTAGT in the germline V gene. The V end lost 5 bases, the J end lost 0 bases, and 10 bases lay between the germline ends. CDR3 DNA: TGTGCCAGCAGTCGGACGGCAATGAACACTGAAGCTTTCTTT. Amino acids: CASSRTAMNTEAFF.

The chain employs TRBV13 and TRBJ2-7; TRBD2 matches 7 bases. The CDR3 sequence is 17 residues long. CDR1 and CDR2 (germline): PRHDT, FYEKMQ (reference sequence). Losses at the gene ends were 4 bases for V and 2 bases for J; bases not matched to a gene: 14. DNA for the CDR3: TGTGCCAGCAGCTACTTACGGGCTAGCGGAGAAACCTACGAGCAGTACTTC. The encoded protein is CASSYLRASGETYEQYF.

V gene TRBV19 combines with J gene TRBJ1-1; D is undetermined. The CDR3 is 15 amino acids. Germline V gene sequence: CDR1 LNHDA, CDR2 SQIVND (reference sequence). Trimming removed 5 bases from V and 0 bases from J, with 13 bases in between. The DNA for the CDR3 is TGTGCCAGTAGTGATAACAGTGCAATGAACACTGAAGCTTTCTTT. It translates to CASSDNSAMNTEAFF.

DNA for the CDR3: TGTGCCAGCTTCCGGGACACAGATTCACCCCTCCACTTT. Translated, it gives CASFRDTDSPLHF. The rearrangement joins TRBV2 to TRBJ1-6; D is perhaps TRBD1 (6 bases). Per germline, CDR1 SNHLY and CDR2 FYNNEI. V was shortened by 8 bases and J by 8 bases, with 13 bases between the two germline ends. The CDR3 covers 13 residues. The whole variable domain, filled in from reference TRBV2 and TRBJ1-6, reads EPEVTQTPSHQVTQMGQEVILRCVPISNHLYFYWYRQILGQKVEFLVSFYNNEISEKSEIFDDQFSVERPDGSNFTLKIRSTKLEDSAMYFCASFRDTDSPLHFGNGTRLTVT.

This clone was observed a few times. The J gene is TRBJ2-3, the V gene TRBV29-1; D tentatively fits TRBD1 or TRBD2 (5 bases each). From germline, CDR1 is SQVTM and CDR2 ANQGSEA. V was shortened by 6 bases and J by 0 bases, with 19 bases between the two germline ends. CDR3 size: 16 residues. This chain's CDR3 is CSVVGTDYSSTDTQYF. CDR3 bases: TGCAGCGTAGTGGGGACCGATTACTCCAGCACAGATACGCAGTATTTT.

A few counts support this clone. The chain carries TRBV9 and TRBJ1-2, with D possibly matching TRBD1 (5 bases). The CDR3 loop spans 15 amino acids. V was pared by 3 bases and J by 1 base, with 13 bases between. CDR1 SGDLS and CDR2 YYNGEE come from the germline V gene. Here the CDR3 DNA reads TGTGCCAGCAGCGAGGGCGTGACAGTTAACTATGGCTACACCTTC. Its translation: CASSEGVTVNYGYTF.

The rearrangement joins TRBV30 to TRBJ1-6, with 7 bases matching TRBD1. The trim removed 3 bases at V and 9 bases at J, leaving 5 bases unmatched. The CDR3 spans 13 residues. Per germline, CDR1 GTSNPN and CDR2 SVGIG (reference sequence). In DNA, the CDR3 is TGTGCCTGGAGAGGACAGGCGGGTTCACCCCTCCACTTT. Translation: CAWRGQAGSPLHF.

This clone was found many times. CDR3 sequence reads: CASSSTGWGQTYEQYF. For the CDR3, the DNA is TGTGCCAGCAGCTCGACCGGATGGGGACAGACCTACGAGCAGTACTTC. The chain combines TRBV11-2 with TRBJ2-7; 7 bases are a match to TRBD1. Looked up from germline, CDR1 is SGHAT and CDR2 is FQNNGV. The CDR3 loop spans 16 amino acids. The ends lost 4 bases at V and 2 bases at J; junction bases unmatched: 11.

This chain connects TRBV7-8 to TRBJ2-3, with D hard to call. The CDR3 consists of 18 residues. Germline V gives CDR1 SGHVS, CDR2 FQNEAQ. The germline V and J ends were trimmed by 2 bases and 0 bases, with 18 bases remaining between them. CDR3 DNA: TGTGCCAGCAGCTTAAGTCCCCAAGGGCCAACTAGCACAGATACGCAGTATTTT. Its translation is CASSLSPQGPTSTDTQYF. The whole variable domain, remainder taken from reference TRBV7-8 and TRBJ2-3, is GAGVSQSPRYKVAKRGQDVALRCDPISGHVSLFWYQQALGQGPEFLTYFQNEAQLDKSGLPSDRFFAERPEGSVSTLKIQRTQQEDSAVYLCASSLSPQGPTSTDTQYFGPGTRLTVL.

The CDR3 loop is CASSLAQGASSEAFF. DNA for the CDR3: TGTGCCAGCAGCTTAGCGCAGGGGGCTAGCTCTGAAGCTTTCTTT. The chain carries TRBV7-8 and TRBJ1-1; 8 bases are a match to TRBD1. Unmatched junction bases numbered 6, after V lost 0 bases and J lost 6 bases. The CDR3 sequence is 15 residues long. The germline V gene encodes CDR1 SGHVS and CDR2 FQNEAQ.

The chain links TRBV5-6 to TRBJ2-3; perhaps D is TRBD1 or TRBD2 (5 bases each). The CDR3 is 15 amino acids. V shed 5 bases and J shed 6 bases, with 19 bases lying between them. Germline values: CDR1 SGHDT, CDR2 YYEEEE. As DNA, the CDR3 is TGTGCCAGCAGGACCACACTGGGGCGGAGGGATACGCAGTATTTT. Amino acid sequence: CASRTTLGRRDTQYF.

The chain's CDR3 is CASSQGDAGANVLTF. In DNA, the CDR3 is TGCGCCAGCAGCCAAGGGGACGCTGGGGCCAACGTCCTGACTTTC. The chain joins TRBV4-3 to TRBJ2-6; D is possibly TRBD1 or TRBD2 (5 bases each). From germline, CDR1 is LGHNA and CDR2 YSLEER. Between the trimmed V and J ends, which lost 1 base and 2 bases, there was a span of 6 bases. The length of the CDR3 is 15 residues.

This clone was picked up one time. The rearrangement links TRBV5-1 to TRBJ2-3; no clear D. The CDR3 runs to 14 residues. Between the trimmed V and J ends, which lost 0 bases and 2 bases, there was a span of 7 bases. The germline V gene encodes CDR1 SGHRS and CDR2 YFSETQ. CDR3 region: CASSLAQVTDTQYF. CDR3 bases: TGCGCCAGCAGCTTGGCCCAGGTCACAGATACGCAGTATTTT. Full variable domain (outside the CDR3, taken from reference TRBV5-1 and TRBJ2-3): KAGVTQTPRYLIKTRGQQVTLSCSPISGHRSVSWYQQTPGQGLQFLFEYFSETQRNKGNFPGRFSGRQFSNSRSEMNVSTLELGDSALYLCASSLAQVTDTQYFGPGTRLTVL.